This TCR beta chain was captured in a study of T cells in localized non-small cell lung cancer (dated by TCRdb to about 2020). Some background on the complete study: T cell repertoires of 236 early-stage NSCLC patients were analyzed, with tumors being compared against uninvolved tumor-adjacent lungs. The cohort consisted of approximately 240 treatment-naive NSCLC patients whose localized lung tumors had been resected. Of the NSCLC patients, around 140 were male and approximately 110 were female, and the mean age was approximately 66 years. Paper-wide results and their limitations: Because the study design was exploratory, TCR variables were selected using unadjusted p-values without false-discovery rate correction. Of the top 100 tumor clones, a median of roughly 56 were detected in paired uninvolved adjacent lung; under 35 were also among that lung's top 100. Longer overall survival was associated with higher blood T cell density, whereas shorter survival was associated with higher adjacent-lung clonality. Because multi-region sequencing of the tumors was not done, intratumor heterogeneity could not be ruled out. Uninvolved tumor-adjacent lung showed the highest T cell clonality, higher than tumor, which suggests more focused antigenic responses in the uninvolved tumor-adjacent lung.

At diagnosis, tumor, uninvolved tumor-adjacent lung and peripheral blood were collected and then preserved as a mix of FFPE and fresh-frozen material. For TCR repertoire profiling, blood samples were analyzed in the form of peripheral blood mononuclear cells. The immunoSEQ Assay was used to sequence TCR beta CDR3 regions from DNA. For the original study's pipeline: T cell density was computed as TCR beta template counts normalized to usable DNA estimated by amplifying housekeeping genes. The preseqR package was used to estimate richness by extrapolating to 400,000 templates for PBMC samples and to 120,000 templates for tissue samples. Clonality was taken to be one minus Pielou's evenness. Tissue-enriched TCRs were identified by differential abundance testing using productive amino-acid clonotypes, minimum total count 5 and alpha 0.1. Repertoire overlap between compartments was quantified with the Jaccard Index and Morisita Overlap Index. GLIPH grouped TCR beta CDR3s together with public tetramer-defined viral CDR3s, and a viral motif had to include at least three viral sequences and also show V-gene enrichment. TCRdb retrieved this table from immuneACCESS and kept in-frame rearrangements only. Not all clones are present; in checked studies, unresolved V genes account for under half, and no reason is known for the remainder. The V and J calls and the clone size are those of that table, but D and trimming were determined from the DNA. Here the sample has fewer than 20,000 clones; 91% occur a single time. The ten top clones hold 2.5% to 3% of the sample.

Regarding this clone: Its antigen has not been determined. Qualities for individual bases were not recorded, and no much larger clone is one base off.

The CDR3 covers 16 residues, taking in both the cysteine and the phenylalanine. The DNA shown is the 48-base CDR3, in frame from base 1. The sequence links TRBV21-1 to TRBJ1-2; the table's D gene call, TRBD1, was not cross checked with the DNA. TRBV21-1 is a pseudogene segment. This specimen consisted of peripheral blood, obtained before any cancer treatment. This sequence originates from a woman aged 35 to 69 with stage I lung adenocarcinoma. CDR3 loop: CASSKEWNRGKGGYTF. In nucleotide form, the sequence is TGTGCCAGCAGCAAAGAATGGAACAGGGGAAAGGGTGGCTACACCTTC.